The rows below give T cell receptor beta chains drawn from one sample of a study of T-cell memory formation after mild COVID-19. TCRdb independently ran MiXCR on the 5' RACE reads; one entry per CDR3 protein. The sample gives some 29,000 distinct CDR3 sequences, roughly 15% of which show up once; about 1.4% is in the top ten. The source material was PBMCs or a T cell subset sorted from them (not recorded which). These receptors were collected from an adult who had mild COVID-19 (a few samples of this study predate the infection). Cell type and time point are not known. Each CDR3 is given with its conserved first and last residue. D genes are given only for firm matches. Rows may omit the clone size; those that give it use once, few, many or a size class.

cdr3_length j_call v_call clone_size d_call cdr3_nt cdr3_aa
14 TRBJ2-1 TRBV5-4 few - TGTGCCAGCAGCTTGTCCCGGGGGGCGAATGAGCAGTTCTTC CASSLSRGANEQFF
16 TRBJ2-2 TRBV7-2 - TRBD1 TGTGCCAGCAGGTTCCCGGGACAGGGAAACACCGGGGAGCTGTTTTTT CASRFPGQGNTGELFF
15 TRBJ1-6 TRBV6-5 many TRBD1 TGTGCCAGCAGTTACTCGGGACAGGGCCTCTCACCCCTCCACTTT CASSYSGQGLSPLHF
12 TRBJ2-6 TRBV30 many - TGTGCCTGGAGTTCTGGGGCCAACGTCCTGACTTTC CAWSSGANVLTF
16 TRBJ2-3 TRBV5-1 many - TGCGCCAGCAGCTTGGTAGGGTTAGGCCTCGCAGATACGCAGTATTTT CASSLVGLGLADTQYF
16 TRBJ2-1 TRBV5-6 many - TGTGCCAGCAGCTTCGACCGGGACACCGGGTACAATGAGCAGTTCTTC CASSFDRDTGYNEQFF
13 TRBJ2-3 TRBV7-3 many - TGTGCCAGCAGCTATAGGGAAGGAGATACGCAGTATTTT CASSYREGDTQYF
13 TRBJ1-2 TRBV12-3/TRBV12-4 many - TGTGCCACTACGAGGGTTCAGAACTATGGCTACACCTTC CATTRVQNYGYTF
14 TRBJ1-5 TRBV20-1 many - TGCAGTGCCCTCCGGTTGGGAAGCAATCAGCCCCAGCATTTT CSALRLGSNQPQHF
16 TRBJ2-5 TRBV11-2 - TRBD1 TGTGCCAGCAGCTTACGGGACAGCCGGTACCAAGAGACCCAGTACTTC CASSLRDSRYQETQYF
15 TRBJ2-1 TRBV5-5 many - TGTGCCAGCAGCCCCGGGGTGTATCCTAACAATGAGCAGTTCTTC CASSPGVYPNNEQFF
13 TRBJ1-2 TRBV12-3/TRBV12-4 many - TGTGCCAGCAGTTTACTGATCTACTATGGCTACACCTTC CASSLLIYYGYTF
15 TRBJ2-5 TRBV7-9 few TRBD2 TGTGCCAGCTCCCTGGCGGGAGAAGCACAAGAGACCCAGTACTTC CASSLAGEAQETQYF
15 TRBJ2-1 TRBV5-1 many TRBD2 TGCGCCAGCAGCACCCCGGGACTAGCCTACAATGAGCAGTTCTTC CASSTPGLAYNEQFF
18 TRBJ2-1 TRBV5-1 medium-sized TRBD2 TGCGCCAGCAGCTCGGGACTGCCGGGACTAGCGGATTACAATGAGCAGTTCTTC CASSSGLPGLADYNEQFF
15 TRBJ2-3 TRBV15 few TRBD1 TGTGCCACCAGCAGAGGGGGACAGGGGCCAGATACGCAGTATTTT CATSRGGQGPDTQYF
13 TRBJ2-1 TRBV20-1 many - TGCAGTGCTAGCGGACAGCAATACAATGAGCAGTTCTTC CSASGQQYNEQFF
20 TRBJ2-1 TRBV7-2 few TRBD2 TGTGCCAGCAGCTCCCTGGGGGGACTAGCGGGGGGGCTTTCGTACAATGAGCAGTTCTTC CASSSLGGLAGGLSYNEQFF
14 TRBJ2-1 TRBV7-6 many TRBD1 TGTGCCAGCAGCTGGCGGGGACAGGGCGGTGAGCAGTTCTTC CASSWRGQGGEQFF
16 TRBJ1-1 TRBV20-1 many - TGCAGTGCTAGGCCGAGCCTCCCTTACATGAACACTGAAGCTTTCTTT CSARPSLPYMNTEAFF
13 TRBJ1-1 TRBV6-2/TRBV6-3 - TRBD1 TGTGCCAGCAGCAGGGGGCTGAACACTGAAGCTTTCTTT CASSRGLNTEAFF
16 TRBJ2-7 TRBV28 - TRBD2 TGTGCCAGCAGCCCCGCTTGGGAGCGGGATCCCTACGAGCAGTACTTC CASSPAWERDPYEQYF
13 TRBJ1-1 TRBV7-9 few - TGTGCCAGCAGCTTAGCTTGGAACACTGAAGCTTTCTTT CASSLAWNTEAFF
15 TRBJ2-3 TRBV7-3 many - TGTGCCAGCAGCTTAGGTCCCTCTGGCACAGATACGCAGTATTTT CASSLGPSGTDTQYF